Included here is one T cell receptor beta chain sequence, with context. Per the original data handling: Estimation of nucleated cell counts was performed using reference gene primer amplification. The repertoire was sequenced with immunoSEQ multiplex PCR; TCRdb's copy has only in-frame clones and lacks some. Clone size and V and J calls were adopted from that table, with D and trimming inferred from the DNA. The sample has around 140,000 clones, 85% to 90% seen once; the top ten hold around 40%. This entry belongs to a study of blood T cell repertoires in COVID-19. For the study at large: Sites in the United States, Italy and Spain provided acute and convalescent COVID-19 samples. Sample material is recorded as cDNA or gDNA derived from T cells, B-cell-depleted T cells, or PBMCs.

J was trimmed by 2 bases and V by 2 bases; bases with no gene match: 3. The CDR3 is 17 residues long. Germline lookup yields CDR1 SGHRS and CDR2 YFSETQ. Material for sequencing was peripheral blood. This rearrangement joins TRBV5-1 to TRBJ2-1, with 14 bases fitting TRBD2. This sequence originates from a man aged 50 to 59 who had recovered from COVID-19. The CDR3 nucleotides read TGCGCCAGCAGCTTAGGACTAGCGGGGGGTACCTACAATGAGCAGTTCTTC. Its protein product is CASSLGLAGGTYNEQFF.